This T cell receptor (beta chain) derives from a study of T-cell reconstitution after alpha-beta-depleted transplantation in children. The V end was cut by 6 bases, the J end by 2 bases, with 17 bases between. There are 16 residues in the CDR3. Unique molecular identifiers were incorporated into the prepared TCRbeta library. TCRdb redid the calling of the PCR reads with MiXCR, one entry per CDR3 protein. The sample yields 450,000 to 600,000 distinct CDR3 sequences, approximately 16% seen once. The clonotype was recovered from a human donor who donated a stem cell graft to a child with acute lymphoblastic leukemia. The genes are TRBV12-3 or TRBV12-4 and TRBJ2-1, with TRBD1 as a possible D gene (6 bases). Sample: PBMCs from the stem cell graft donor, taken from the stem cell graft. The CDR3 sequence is CASSPNTGSAYNEQFF. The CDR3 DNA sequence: TGTGCCAGCAGCCCTAATACAGGGTCGGCCTACAATGAGCAGTTCTTC.